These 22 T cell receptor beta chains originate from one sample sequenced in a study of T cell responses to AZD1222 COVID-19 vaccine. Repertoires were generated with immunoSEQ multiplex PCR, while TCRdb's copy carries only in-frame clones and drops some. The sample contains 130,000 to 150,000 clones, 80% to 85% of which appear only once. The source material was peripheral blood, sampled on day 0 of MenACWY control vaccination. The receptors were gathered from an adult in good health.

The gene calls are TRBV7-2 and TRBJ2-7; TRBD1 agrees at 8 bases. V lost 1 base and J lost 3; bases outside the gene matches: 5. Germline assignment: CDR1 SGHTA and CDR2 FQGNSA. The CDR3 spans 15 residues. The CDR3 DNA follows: TGTGCCAGCAGCTTAGATCAGGGGGCGTACTACGAGCAGTACTTC. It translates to CASSLDQGAYYEQYF.

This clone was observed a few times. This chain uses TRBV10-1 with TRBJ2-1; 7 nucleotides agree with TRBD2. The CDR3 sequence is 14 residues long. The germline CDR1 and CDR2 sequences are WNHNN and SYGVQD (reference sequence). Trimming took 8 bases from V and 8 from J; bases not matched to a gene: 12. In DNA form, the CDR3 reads TGCGCCAGCTCCGCGGGGGTGCCATCGGATGAGCAGTTCTTC. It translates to CASSAGVPSDEQFF.

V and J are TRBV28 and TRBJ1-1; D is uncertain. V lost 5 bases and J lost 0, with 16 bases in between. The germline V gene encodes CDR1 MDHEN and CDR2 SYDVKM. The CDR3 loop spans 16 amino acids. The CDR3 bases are TGTGCCAGCAGTAAGCACACGGCAACCATGAACACTGAAGCTTTCTTT. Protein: CASSKHTATMNTEAFF.

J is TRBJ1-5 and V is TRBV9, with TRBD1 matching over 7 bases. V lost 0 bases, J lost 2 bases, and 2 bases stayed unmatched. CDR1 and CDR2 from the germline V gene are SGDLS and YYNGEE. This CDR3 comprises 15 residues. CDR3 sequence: CASSVDGQGNQPQHF. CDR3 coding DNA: TGTGCCAGCAGCGTAGACGGACAGGGCAATCAGCCCCAGCATTTT.

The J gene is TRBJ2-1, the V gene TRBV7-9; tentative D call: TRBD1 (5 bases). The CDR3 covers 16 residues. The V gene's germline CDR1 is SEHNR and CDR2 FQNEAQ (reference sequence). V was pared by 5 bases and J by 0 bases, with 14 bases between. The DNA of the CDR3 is TGTGCCAGCAGCCCCCCCTGGGGCCTCTCCTACAATGAGCAGTTCTTC. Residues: CASSPPWGLSYNEQFF.

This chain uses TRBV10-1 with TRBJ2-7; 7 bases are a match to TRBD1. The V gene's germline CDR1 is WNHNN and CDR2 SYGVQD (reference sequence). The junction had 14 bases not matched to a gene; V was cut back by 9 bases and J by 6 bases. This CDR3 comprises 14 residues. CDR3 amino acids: CARSAWDSLIEQYF. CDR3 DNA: TGCGCCAGGAGCGCCTGGGACAGTCTAATCGAGCAGTACTTC.

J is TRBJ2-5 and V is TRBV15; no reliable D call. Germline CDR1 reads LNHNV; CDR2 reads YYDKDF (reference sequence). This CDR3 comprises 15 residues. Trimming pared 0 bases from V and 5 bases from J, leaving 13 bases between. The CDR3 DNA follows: TGTGCCACCAGCAGAGATGGACCGAGTAAGGAGACCCAGTACTTC. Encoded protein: CATSRDGPSKETQYF.

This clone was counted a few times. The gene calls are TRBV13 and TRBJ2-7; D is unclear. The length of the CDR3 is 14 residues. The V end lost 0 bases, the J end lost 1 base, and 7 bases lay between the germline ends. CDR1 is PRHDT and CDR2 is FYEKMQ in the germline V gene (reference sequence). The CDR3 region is CASSLGTVSYEQYF. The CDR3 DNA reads TGTGCCAGCAGCTTAGGGACGGTTTCCTACGAGCAGTACTTC.

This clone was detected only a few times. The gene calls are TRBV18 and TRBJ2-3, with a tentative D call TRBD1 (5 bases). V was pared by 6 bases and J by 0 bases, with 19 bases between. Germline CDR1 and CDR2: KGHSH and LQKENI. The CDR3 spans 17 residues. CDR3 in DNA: TGTGCCAGCTCCCGGACCGACTTGGGGCGTAGCACAGATACGCAGTATTTT. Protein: CASSRTDLGRSTDTQYF. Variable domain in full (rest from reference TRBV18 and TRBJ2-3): NAGVMQNPRHLVRRRGQEARLRCSPMKGHSHVYWYRQLPEEGLKFMVYLQKENIIDESGMPKERFSAEFPKEGPSILRIQQVVRGDSAAYFCASSRTDLGRSTDTQYFGPGTRLTVL.

DNA of the CDR3: TGTGCCAGTAGTTACGGAGCCAAGGGTGGCTACACCTTC. This translates into CASSYGAKGGYTF. The chain couples TRBV19 to TRBJ1-2; D is uncertain. CDR1 LNHDA and CDR2 SQIVND come from the germline V gene (reference sequence). The V end was cut by 5 bases, the J end by 7 bases, with 14 bases between. The CDR3 is 13 residues long.

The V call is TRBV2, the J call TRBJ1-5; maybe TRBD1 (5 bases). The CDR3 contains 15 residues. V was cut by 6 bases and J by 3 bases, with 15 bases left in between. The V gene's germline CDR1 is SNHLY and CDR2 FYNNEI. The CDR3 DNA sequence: TGTGCCAGCAGGGCTCAGGGCCTGGTCAATCAGCCCCAGCATTTT. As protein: CASRAQGLVNQPQHF. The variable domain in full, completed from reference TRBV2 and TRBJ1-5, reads EPEVTQTPSHQVTQMGQEVILRCVPISNHLYFYWYRQILGQKVEFLVSFYNNEISEKSEIFDDQFSVERPDGSNFTLKIRSTKLEDSAMYFCASRAQGLVNQPQHFGDGTRLSIL.

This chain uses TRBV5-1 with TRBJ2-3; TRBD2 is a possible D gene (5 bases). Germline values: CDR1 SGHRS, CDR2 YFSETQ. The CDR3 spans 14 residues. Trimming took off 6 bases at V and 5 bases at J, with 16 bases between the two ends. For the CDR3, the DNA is TGCGCCAGCATGCCCCGTCGCGGAGGAGATACGCAGTATTTT. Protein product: CASMPRRGGDTQYF. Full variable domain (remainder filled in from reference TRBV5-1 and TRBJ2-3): KAGVTQTPRYLIKTRGQQVTLSCSPISGHRSVSWYQQTPGQGLQFLFEYFSETQRNKGNFPGRFSGRQFSNSRSEMNVSTLELGDSALYLCASMPRRGGDTQYFGPGTRLTVL.

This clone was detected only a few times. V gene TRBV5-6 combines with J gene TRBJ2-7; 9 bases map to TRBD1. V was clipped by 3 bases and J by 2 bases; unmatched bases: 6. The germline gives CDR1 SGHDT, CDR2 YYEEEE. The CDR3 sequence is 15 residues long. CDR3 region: CASSWTTGGTYEQYF. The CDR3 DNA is TGTGCCAGCAGCTGGACGACAGGGGGTACCTACGAGCAGTACTTC.

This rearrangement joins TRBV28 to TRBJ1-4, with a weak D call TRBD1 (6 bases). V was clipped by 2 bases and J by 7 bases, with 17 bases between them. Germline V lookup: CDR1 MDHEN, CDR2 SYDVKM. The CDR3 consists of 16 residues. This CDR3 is CASSLGGPGAVEKLFF. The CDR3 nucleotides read TGTGCCAGCAGTTTAGGGGGGCCGGGGGCGGTTGAAAAACTGTTTTTT.

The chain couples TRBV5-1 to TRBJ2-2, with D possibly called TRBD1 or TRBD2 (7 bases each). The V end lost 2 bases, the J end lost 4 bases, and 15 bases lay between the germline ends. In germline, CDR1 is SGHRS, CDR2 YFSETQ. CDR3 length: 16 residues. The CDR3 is CASSLRQGGGTGELFF. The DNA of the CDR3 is TGCGCCAGCAGCTTACGACAGGGCGGGGGCACCGGGGAGCTGTTTTTT.

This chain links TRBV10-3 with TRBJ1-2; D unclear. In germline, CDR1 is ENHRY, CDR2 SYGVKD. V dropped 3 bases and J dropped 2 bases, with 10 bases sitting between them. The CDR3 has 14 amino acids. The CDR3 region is CAISDPRRNYGYTF. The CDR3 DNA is TGTGCCATCAGTGACCCCAGGCGGAACTATGGCTACACCTTC.

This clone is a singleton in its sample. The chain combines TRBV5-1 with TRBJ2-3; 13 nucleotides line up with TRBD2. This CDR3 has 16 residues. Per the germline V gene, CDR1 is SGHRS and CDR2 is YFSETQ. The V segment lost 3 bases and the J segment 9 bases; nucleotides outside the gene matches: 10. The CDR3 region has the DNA TGCGCCAGCAGCTCCGGGACTAGCGGGGATCAGGGGACGCAGTATTTT. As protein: CASSSGTSGDQGTQYF. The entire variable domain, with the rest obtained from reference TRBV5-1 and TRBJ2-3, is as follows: KAGVTQTPRYLIKTRGQQVTLSCSPISGHRSVSWYQQTPGQGLQFLFEYFSETQRNKGNFPGRFSGRQFSNSRSEMNVSTLELGDSALYLCASSSGTSGDQGTQYFGPGTRLTVL.

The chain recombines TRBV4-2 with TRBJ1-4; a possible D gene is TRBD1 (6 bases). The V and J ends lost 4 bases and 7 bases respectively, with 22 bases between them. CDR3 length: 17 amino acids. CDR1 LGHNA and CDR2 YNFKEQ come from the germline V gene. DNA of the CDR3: TGTGCCAGCAGCCGGGCCCACCGACAGGACTTTGGTGAAAAACTGTTTTTT. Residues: CASSRAHRQDFGEKLFF.

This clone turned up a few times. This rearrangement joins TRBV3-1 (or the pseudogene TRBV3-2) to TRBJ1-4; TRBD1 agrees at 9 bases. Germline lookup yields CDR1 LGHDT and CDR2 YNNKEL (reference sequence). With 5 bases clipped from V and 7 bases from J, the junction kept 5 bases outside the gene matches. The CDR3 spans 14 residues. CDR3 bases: TGTGCCAGCAGCTTTCGACAGGGGGGTGAAAAACTGTTTTTT. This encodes CASSFRQGGEKLFF.

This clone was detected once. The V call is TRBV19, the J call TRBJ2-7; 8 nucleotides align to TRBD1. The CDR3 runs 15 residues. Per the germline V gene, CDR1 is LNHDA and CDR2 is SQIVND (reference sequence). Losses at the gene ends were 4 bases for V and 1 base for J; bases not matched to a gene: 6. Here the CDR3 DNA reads TGTGCCAGTAGTACAGGGGGCAAAGGGTCCTACGAGCAGTACTTC. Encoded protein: CASSTGGKGSYEQYF.

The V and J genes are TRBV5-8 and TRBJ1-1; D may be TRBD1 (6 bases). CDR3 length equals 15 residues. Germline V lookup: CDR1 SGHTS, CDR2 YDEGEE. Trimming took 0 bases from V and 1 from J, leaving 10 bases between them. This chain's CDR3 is CASSLVQGRNTEAFF. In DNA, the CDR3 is TGTGCCAGCAGCTTGGTCCAGGGGAGGAACACTGAAGCTTTCTTT.

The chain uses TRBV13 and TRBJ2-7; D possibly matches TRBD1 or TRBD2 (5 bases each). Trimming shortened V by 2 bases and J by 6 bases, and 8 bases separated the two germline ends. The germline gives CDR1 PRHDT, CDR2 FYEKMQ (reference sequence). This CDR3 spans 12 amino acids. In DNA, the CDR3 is TGTGCCAGCAGCTTATTGGGGACCGAGCAGTACTTC. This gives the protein CASSLLGTEQYF.